A selection of T cell receptor beta chains follows, all from one sample in a study of blood T cell repertoires in COVID-19. TCRdb keeps only in-frame clones here, not all; method: immunoSEQ multiplex PCR. The sample holds more than 100,000 clones; more than 80% are singletons and the top ten take around 3.4%. Sequencing was carried out using peripheral blood. The receptor source for this set is an older woman with acute or convalescent COVID-19. Both conserved end residues are part of each CDR3. A D gene is named only where the DNA matches it firmly. Size is omitted from some rows. Given values are once, few, many or a class for expanded clones.

abundance: -
v_gene: TRBV24-1
j_gene: TRBJ2-6
d_gene: TRBD1
CDR3nt: TGTGCCACCAGTGAGTCCGGGACAGGGAGGTCTGGGGCCAACGTCCTGACTTTC
CDR3aa: CATSESGTGRSGANVLTF

abundance: -
v_gene: TRBV3-1/TRBV3-2
j_gene: TRBJ2-1
d_gene: TRBD2
CDR3nt: TGTGCCAGCAGTCGCAGACGGACTAGCGAATACTACAATGAGCAGTTCTTC
CDR3aa: CASSRRRTSEYYNEQFF

abundance: -
v_gene: TRBV14
j_gene: TRBJ1-3
d_gene: -
CDR3nt: TGTGCCAGCAGGAGAGGAGCTGGAAACACCATATATTTT
CDR3aa: CASRRGAGNTIYF

abundance: -
v_gene: TRBV5-1
j_gene: TRBJ2-2
d_gene: TRBD2
CDR3nt: TGCGCCAGCAGCTTGGAAGGGACTAGTCGAAGGGAGCTGTTTTTT
CDR3aa: CASSLEGTSRRELFF

abundance: -
v_gene: TRBV4-1
j_gene: TRBJ2-3
d_gene: TRBD2
CDR3nt: TGCGCCAGCAGCCAAGTTTCATCCCTAGCGGGAGCCCCGTCCACAGATACGCAGTATTTT
CDR3aa: CASSQVSSLAGAPSTDTQYF

abundance: -
v_gene: TRBV6-5
j_gene: TRBJ1-1
d_gene: TRBD1
CDR3nt: TGTGCAGCCAAGAGGACAGGGGTAATGAACACTGAAGCTTTCTTT
CDR3aa: CAAKRTGVMNTEAFF

abundance: -
v_gene: TRBV3-1/TRBV3-2
j_gene: TRBJ2-1
d_gene: -
CDR3nt: TGTGCCAGCAGCTCCTCAGCGGGAAGGGGGTACAATGAGCAGTTCTTC
CDR3aa: CASSSSAGRGYNEQFF

abundance: -
v_gene: TRBV19
j_gene: TRBJ1-1
d_gene: TRBD1
CDR3nt: TGTGCCAGTAGTGGGGACAGGGGCAACACTGAAGCTTTCTTT
CDR3aa: CASSGDRGNTEAFF

abundance: -
v_gene: TRBV4-1
j_gene: TRBJ2-1
d_gene: -
CDR3nt: TGCGCCAGCCGAGGACAGAGCCTACAACATGAGCAGTTCTTC
CDR3aa: CASRGQSLQHEQFF

abundance: -
v_gene: TRBV20-1
j_gene: TRBJ1-2
d_gene: TRBD1
CDR3nt: TGCAGTGCTAGTGCAGGGGGAGGCTACACCTTC
CDR3aa: CSASAGGGYTF

abundance: -
v_gene: TRBV24-1
j_gene: TRBJ1-2
d_gene: -
CDR3nt: TGTGCCACCAGTGATGCCACGTGGGGCTCTGGCTACACCTTC
CDR3aa: CATSDATWGSGYTF

abundance: -
v_gene: TRBV9
j_gene: TRBJ1-2
d_gene: -
CDR3nt: TGTGCCAGCAGCGCATCCCAGAAGAACTATGGCTACACCTTC
CDR3aa: CASSASQKNYGYTF

abundance: -
v_gene: TRBV2
j_gene: TRBJ1-4
d_gene: -
CDR3nt: TGTGCCAGCAGGGGAGTTAATGAAAAACTGTTTTTT
CDR3aa: CASRGVNEKLFF

abundance: -
v_gene: TRBV18
j_gene: TRBJ1-1
d_gene: -
CDR3nt: TGTGCCAGCTCACCACCGGTCGGAGGGAGCACTGAAGCTTTCTTT
CDR3aa: CASSPPVGGSTEAFF

abundance: -
v_gene: TRBV7-9
j_gene: TRBJ2-1
d_gene: -
CDR3nt: TGTGCCAGCAGCTTAGAAAGGGCAGGCCAGGGTGAGCAGTTCTTC
CDR3aa: CASSLERAGQGEQFF

abundance: -
v_gene: TRBV5-1
j_gene: TRBJ1-6
d_gene: -
CDR3nt: TGCGCCAGCAGCTTGCTTGGACTGGATCCAAGCTCCTATAATTCACCCCTCCACTTT
CDR3aa: CASSLLGLDPSSYNSPLHF

abundance: -
v_gene: TRBV27
j_gene: TRBJ1-2
d_gene: -
CDR3nt: TGTGCCAGCTCCAAGGAGGGGATGGCCTATGGCTACACCTTC
CDR3aa: CASSKEGMAYGYTF

abundance: -
v_gene: TRBV5-1
j_gene: TRBJ2-2
d_gene: TRBD2
CDR3nt: TGCGCCAGCAGCTTGATCGGGACTAGCGACACCGGGGAGCTGTTTTTT
CDR3aa: CASSLIGTSDTGELFF

abundance: -
v_gene: TRBV5-1
j_gene: TRBJ1-2
d_gene: -
CDR3nt: TGCGCCAGCAGCCGTACACGAGCGATTGATGGCTACACCTTC
CDR3aa: CASSRTRAIDGYTF

abundance: -
v_gene: TRBV28
j_gene: TRBJ2-1
d_gene: TRBD1
CDR3nt: TGTGCCAGCCGCTGGACAGGCGTCTACAATGAGCAGTTCTTC
CDR3aa: CASRWTGVYNEQFF

abundance: -
v_gene: TRBV2
j_gene: TRBJ1-4
d_gene: -
CDR3nt: TGTGCCAGCAGTGAGAGCGGGGGGAGGGAAGAAAAACTGTTTTTT
CDR3aa: CASSESGGREEKLFF

abundance: few
v_gene: TRBV27
j_gene: TRBJ1-1
d_gene: -
CDR3nt: TGTGCCAGCAGTTTATCCAACAGGATCCCGAACACTGAAGCTTTCTTT
CDR3aa: CASSLSNRIPNTEAFF

abundance: -
v_gene: TRBV14
j_gene: TRBJ1-2
d_gene: TRBD1
CDR3nt: TGTGCCAGCAGCCAAGCTGGACAGGGGATATTCCTAAACTATGGCTACACCTTC
CDR3aa: CASSQAGQGIFLNYGYTF

abundance: -
v_gene: TRBV5-1
j_gene: TRBJ2-3
d_gene: -
CDR3nt: TGCGCCAGCAGCTTGCCTAGCACAGATACGCAGTATTTT
CDR3aa: CASSLPSTDTQYF

abundance: -
v_gene: TRBV30
j_gene: TRBJ1-2
d_gene: -
CDR3nt: TGTGCCTGGAGTGTTATGAAGGGGCCTTATGGCTACACCTTC
CDR3aa: CAWSVMKGPYGYTF

abundance: -
v_gene: TRBV5-5
j_gene: TRBJ1-5
d_gene: -
CDR3nt: TGTGCCAGCAGCTTTGGACAGACAAATCAGCCCCAGCATTTT
CDR3aa: CASSFGQTNQPQHF

abundance: -
v_gene: TRBV7-8
j_gene: TRBJ1-5
d_gene: -
CDR3nt: TGTGCCAGCAGCCCGACCCGGGGCAATCAGCCCCAGCATTTT
CDR3aa: CASSPTRGNQPQHF

abundance: -
v_gene: TRBV24-1
j_gene: TRBJ2-5
d_gene: -
CDR3nt: TGTGCCACCAACACCGACAGGATCGAAGAGACCCAGTACTTC
CDR3aa: CATNTDRIEETQYF

abundance: -
v_gene: TRBV27
j_gene: TRBJ2-3
d_gene: TRBD2
CDR3nt: TGTGCCAGCGGACTTGTGATCGGGGGGACGCAGTATTTT
CDR3aa: CASGLVIGGTQYF

abundance: -
v_gene: TRBV18
j_gene: TRBJ1-2
d_gene: TRBD1
CDR3nt: TGTGCCAGCTCACCAACTTTACTCGGACAGGGGAGCCATGGCTACACCTTC
CDR3aa: CASSPTLLGQGSHGYTF

abundance: -
v_gene: TRBV7-7
j_gene: TRBJ2-5
d_gene: TRBD2
CDR3nt: TGTGCTAGCGGACTAGCGGGAGGGGAGACCCAGTACTTC
CDR3aa: CASGLAGGETQYF

abundance: -
v_gene: TRBV5-4
j_gene: TRBJ2-1
d_gene: TRBD2
CDR3nt: TGTGCCAGCAGCTTAGCGGGAAGGGATGAGCAGTTCTTC
CDR3aa: CASSLAGRDEQFF

abundance: once
v_gene: TRBV11-3
j_gene: TRBJ2-5
d_gene: TRBD2
CDR3nt: TGTGCCAGCAGCTTTCACCTCCTCTCTAGCGGCCAAGAGACCCAGTACTTC
CDR3aa: CASSFHLLSSGQETQYF

abundance: -
v_gene: TRBV7-9
j_gene: TRBJ2-7
d_gene: TRBD1
CDR3nt: TGTGCCAGCAGCTCGTCCAGGGGGCAGTACGAGCAGTACTTC
CDR3aa: CASSSSRGQYEQYF

abundance: -
v_gene: TRBV6-5
j_gene: TRBJ1-4
d_gene: -
CDR3nt: TGTGCCAGCGGGCAGGGGAGGGCGGAAAAACTGTTTTTT
CDR3aa: CASGQGRAEKLFF

abundance: -
v_gene: TRBV3-1/TRBV3-2
j_gene: TRBJ1-1
d_gene: TRBD1
CDR3nt: TGTGCCAGCAGCTCATACAGGGGGCTCACTGAAGCTTTCTTT
CDR3aa: CASSSYRGLTEAFF

abundance: -
v_gene: TRBV5-4
j_gene: TRBJ1-1
d_gene: TRBD1
CDR3nt: TGTGCCAGCAGCTTGGTAGGGACAGGGGAAGCTTTCTTT
CDR3aa: CASSLVGTGEAFF

abundance: -
v_gene: TRBV2
j_gene: TRBJ1-5
d_gene: -
CDR3nt: TGTGCCAGCAGTCCGATCCGTAGCGCGAATCAGCCCCAGCATTTT
CDR3aa: CASSPIRSANQPQHF

abundance: -
v_gene: TRBV12-3/TRBV12-4
j_gene: TRBJ1-2
d_gene: -
CDR3nt: TGTGCCAGCAGTTTAGCCAGAGGATATGGCTACACCTTC
CDR3aa: CASSLARGYGYTF

abundance: -
v_gene: TRBV30
j_gene: TRBJ1-2
d_gene: -
CDR3nt: TGTGCCTCCCCGTCCGACAGTCCGTCTGCTGGCTACACCTTC
CDR3aa: CASPSDSPSAGYTF

abundance: -
v_gene: TRBV7-9
j_gene: TRBJ1-5
d_gene: TRBD1
CDR3nt: TGTGCCAGCAGTCCCGGGACAGGGGGATTCCAGCCCCAGCATTTT
CDR3aa: CASSPGTGGFQPQHF

abundance: -
v_gene: TRBV6-1
j_gene: TRBJ2-2
d_gene: -
CDR3nt: TGTGCCAGCAGTGCCCTCCCCCACTTGAACACCGGGGAGCTGTTTTTT
CDR3aa: CASSALPHLNTGELFF

abundance: -
v_gene: TRBV3-1/TRBV3-2
j_gene: TRBJ2-7
d_gene: -
CDR3nt: TGTGCCAGCAGCCAAGTTATGGCTAGCGAGCAGTACTTC
CDR3aa: CASSQVMASEQYF

abundance: -
v_gene: TRBV7-9
j_gene: TRBJ2-1
d_gene: TRBD2
CDR3nt: TGTGCCAGCAGCTTAGCGGGGAGCGGGACCTCGGGTGAGCAGTTCTTC
CDR3aa: CASSLAGSGTSGEQFF

abundance: -
v_gene: TRBV5-1
j_gene: TRBJ1-4
d_gene: TRBD1
CDR3nt: TGCGCCAGCAGCTTGGATGGGACAGGGTGGGAAAAACTGTTTTTT
CDR3aa: CASSLDGTGWEKLFF

abundance: -
v_gene: TRBV5-6
j_gene: TRBJ1-5
d_gene: -
CDR3nt: TGTGCCAGCAGCTTGCCCAGGGCCCGTAATCAGCCCCAGCATTTT
CDR3aa: CASSLPRARNQPQHF

abundance: -
v_gene: TRBV19
j_gene: TRBJ1-4
d_gene: TRBD1
CDR3nt: TGTGCCAGTTCCGGACAGGGGGCAAGGGATAATGAAAAACTGTTTTTT
CDR3aa: CASSGQGARDNEKLFF

abundance: -
v_gene: TRBV24-1
j_gene: TRBJ2-1
d_gene: TRBD2
CDR3nt: TGTGCCACCAGTGACCCCACTAGCGGGCCCTACAATGAGCAGTTCTTC
CDR3aa: CATSDPTSGPYNEQFF

abundance: -
v_gene: TRBV2
j_gene: TRBJ1-5
d_gene: TRBD1
CDR3nt: TGTGCCAGCAGTGTAGGGCAGGGGGCTCAGCCCCAGCATTTT
CDR3aa: CASSVGQGAQPQHF